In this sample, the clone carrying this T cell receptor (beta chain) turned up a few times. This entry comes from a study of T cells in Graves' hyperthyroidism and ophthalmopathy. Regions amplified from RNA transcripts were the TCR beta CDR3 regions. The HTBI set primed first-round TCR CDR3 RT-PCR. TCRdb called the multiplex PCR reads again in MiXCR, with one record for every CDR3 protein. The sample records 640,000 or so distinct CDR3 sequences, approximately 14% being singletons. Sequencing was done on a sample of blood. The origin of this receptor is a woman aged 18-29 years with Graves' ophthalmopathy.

This chain's CDR3 is CASRPDYIGTAYGYTF. CDR3 in DNA: TGTGCCAGCAGGCCAGACTACATCGGGACGGCTTATGGCTACACCTTC. V is TRBV7-3 and J is TRBJ1-2; maybe TRBD1 (5 bases). V was clipped by 6 bases and J by 5 bases, with 22 bases between them. The CDR3 loop spans 16 amino acids. Germline V gives CDR1 SGHTA, CDR2 FQGTGA. The variable domain in full, with the rest retrieved from reference TRBV7-3 and TRBJ1-2, is GAGVSQTPSNKVTEKGKYVELRCDPISGHTALYWYRQSLGQGPEFLIYFQGTGAADDSGLPNDRFFAVRPEGSVSTLKIQRTERGDSAVYLCASRPDYIGTAYGYTFGSGTRLTVV.